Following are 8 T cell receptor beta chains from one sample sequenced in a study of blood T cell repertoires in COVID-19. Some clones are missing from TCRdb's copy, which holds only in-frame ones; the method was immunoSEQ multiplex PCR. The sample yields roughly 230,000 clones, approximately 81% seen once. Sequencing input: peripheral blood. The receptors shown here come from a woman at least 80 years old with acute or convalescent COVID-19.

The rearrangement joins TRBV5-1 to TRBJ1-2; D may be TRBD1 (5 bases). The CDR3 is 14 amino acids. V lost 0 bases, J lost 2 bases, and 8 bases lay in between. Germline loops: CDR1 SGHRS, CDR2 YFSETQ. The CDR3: CASSLGPGNYGYTF. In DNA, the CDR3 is TGCGCCAGCAGCTTGGGGCCAGGGAACTATGGCTACACCTTC.

The CDR3 sequence is CASSPIAGGNTGELFF. In nucleotides, the CDR3 is TGTGCCAGCAGCCCGATAGCGGGAGGGAACACCGGGGAGCTGTTTTTT. The chain couples TRBV5-5 to TRBJ2-2; 10 positions agree with TRBD2. CDR3 length equals 16 residues. Germline values: CDR1 SGHKS, CDR2 YYEKEE (reference sequence). The V and J ends lost 4 bases and 1 base, in that order; junction bases with no gene match: 4.

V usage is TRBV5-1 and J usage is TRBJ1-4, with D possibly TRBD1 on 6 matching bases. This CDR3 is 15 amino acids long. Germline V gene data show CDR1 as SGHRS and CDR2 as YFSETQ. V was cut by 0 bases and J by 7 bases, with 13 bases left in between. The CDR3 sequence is CASSLVGGEVEKLFF. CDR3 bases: TGCGCCAGCAGCTTGGTTGGGGGCGAGGTTGAAAAACTGTTTTTT.

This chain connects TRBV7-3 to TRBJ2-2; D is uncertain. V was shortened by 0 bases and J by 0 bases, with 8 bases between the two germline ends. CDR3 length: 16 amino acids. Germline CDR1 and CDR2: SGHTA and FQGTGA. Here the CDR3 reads CASSLTSVANTGELFF. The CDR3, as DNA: TGTGCCAGCAGCTTAACGAGCGTCGCGAACACCGGGGAGCTGTTTTTT. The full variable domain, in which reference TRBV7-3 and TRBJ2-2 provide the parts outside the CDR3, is GAGVSQTPSNKVTEKGKYVELRCDPISGHTALYWYRQSLGQGPEFLIYFQGTGAADDSGLPNDRFFAVRPEGSVSTLKIQRTERGDSAVYLCASSLTSVANTGELFFGEGSRLTVL.

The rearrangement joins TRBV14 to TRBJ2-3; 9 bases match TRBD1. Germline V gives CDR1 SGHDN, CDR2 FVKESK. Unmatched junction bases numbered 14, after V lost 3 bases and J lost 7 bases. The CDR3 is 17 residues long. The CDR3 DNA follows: TGTGCCAGCAGCCAGGACATCCGGGACAGGGCAACAAATACGCAGTATTTT. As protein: CASSQDIRDRATNTQYF.

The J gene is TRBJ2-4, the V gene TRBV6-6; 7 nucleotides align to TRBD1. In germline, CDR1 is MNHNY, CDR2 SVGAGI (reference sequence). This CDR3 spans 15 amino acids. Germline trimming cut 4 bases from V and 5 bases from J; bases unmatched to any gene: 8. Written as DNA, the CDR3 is TGTGCCAGCAGTTTCCCCGGGACAGCGGAAAACATTCAGTACTTC. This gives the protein CASSFPGTAENIQYF.

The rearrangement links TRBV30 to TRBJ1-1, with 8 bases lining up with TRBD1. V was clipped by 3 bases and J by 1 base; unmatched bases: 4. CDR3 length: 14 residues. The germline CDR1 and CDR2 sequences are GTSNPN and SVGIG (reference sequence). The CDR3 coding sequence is TGTGCCTGGAGGACAGGGGTGAGGAACACTGAAGCTTTCTTT. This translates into CAWRTGVRNTEAFF.

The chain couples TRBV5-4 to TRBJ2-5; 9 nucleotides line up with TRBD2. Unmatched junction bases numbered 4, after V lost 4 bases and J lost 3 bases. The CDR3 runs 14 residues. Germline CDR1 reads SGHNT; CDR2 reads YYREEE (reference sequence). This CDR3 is CASSIPSGEETQYF. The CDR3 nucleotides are TGTGCCAGCAGCATACCTAGCGGGGAAGAGACCCAGTACTTC.